The present entry profiles one T cell receptor beta chain with its context. What it recognizes is unknown. The sample belongs to a study of cytomegalovirus exposure and HLA in healthy donors. Study observations and caveats: A further, later analysis showed that HLA-associated TCR beta chains (compared with equally common others) were more clonally expanded. The investigators catalogued under 200 TCR beta chains as cytomegalovirus-associated. In vitro confirmation showed three CMV-associated chains to be CMV antigen specific.

PCR amplification relied on 60 Vbeta primers (plus 13 Jbeta primers). Clones were read by immunoSEQ multiplex PCR, and TCRdb kept only the in-frame ones, dropping some. The sample lists roughly 120,000 clones, about 79% occurring once. Trimming left V 1 base short and J 4 bases short, with 11 bases between. The CDR3 is 14 amino acids. Germline V CDR1 and CDR2: SGDLS, YYNGEE. The specimen was PBMCs. This receptor was identified in a man between 18 and 35 years old in good health and CMV-seronegative. The V gene is TRBV9, the J gene TRBJ2-5, with a tentative D call TRBD2 (5 bases). The CDR3 DNA follows: TGTGCCAGCAGCGTATTCGGGGTGGGAGAGACCCAGTACTTC. Its translation: CASSVFGVGETQYF.